The 25 T cell receptor beta chains given below trace back to one sample, sequenced in a study of cytomegalovirus exposure and HLA in healthy donors. 60 Vbeta and 13 Jbeta primers were used in PCR. The data were produced by immunoSEQ multiplex PCR, yet TCRdb's version contains in-frame clones alone and is incomplete. The sample carries 60,000 to 70,000 clones, about three quarters recorded once. The sample was PBMCs. These receptors all come from a male donor in good health and CMV-seropositive.

The V call is TRBV6-6, the J call TRBJ2-7; TRBD1 aligns across 10 bases. Germline CDR1 MNHNY, CDR2 SVGAGI (reference sequence). Trimming cost V 7 bases and J 5 bases; bases outside gene matches: 8. The CDR3 runs 14 residues. The CDR3 protein is CASITGTGVHEQYF. The CDR3 DNA reads as TGTGCCAGCATCACCGGGACAGGGGTCCACGAGCAGTACTTC.

This chain connects TRBV4-3 to TRBJ1-1; maybe TRBD1 (5 bases). The V end was cut by 0 bases, the J end by 4 bases, with 18 bases between. Germline V gene sequence: CDR1 LGHNA, CDR2 YSLEER. The length of the CDR3 is 17 residues. CDR3 coding DNA: TGCGCCAGCAGCCAAGAAGGGGCGGCAGGGAGGGGCACTGAAGCTTTCTTT. Encoded protein: CASSQEGAAGRGTEAFF.

This chain uses TRBV5-8 with TRBJ2-7; 7 bases align to TRBD1. The V segment lost 0 bases and the J segment 7 bases; nucleotides outside the gene matches: 4. The CDR3 sequence is 13 residues long. Germline V CDR1 and CDR2: SGHTS, YDEGEE. CDR3: CASSLGQGEEQYF. The CDR3 nucleotides read TGTGCCAGCAGCTTGGGACAGGGCGAGGAGCAGTACTTC.

The CDR3 region is CASSYRQGAINYGYTF. DNA of the CDR3: TGTGCCAGCAGTTATCGACAGGGGGCCATTAACTATGGCTACACCTTC. V and J are TRBV6-5 and TRBJ1-2; 10 bases agree with TRBD1. CDR3 size: 16 residues. V lost 3 bases to trimming and J lost 1 base; unmatched junction nucleotides: 5. CDR1 MNHEY and CDR2 SVGAGI come from the germline V gene.

Worth noting for this clone: Other DNA sequences in this specimen translate into the identical CDR3. The gene calls are TRBV7-3 and TRBJ1-5; no reliable D call. The V gene lost 5 bases and the J gene lost 2 bases, with 7 bases spanning the gap. This CDR3 has 13 amino acids. The V gene's germline CDR1 is SGHTA and CDR2 FQGTGA. DNA of the CDR3: TGTGCCAGCAGCCCCCAGGGCAATCAGCCCCAGCATTTT. It yields the protein CASSPQGNQPQHF. The whole variable domain, filled in from reference TRBV7-3 and TRBJ1-5, reads GAGVSQTPSNKVTEKGKYVELRCDPISGHTALYWYRQSLGQGPEFLIYFQGTGAADDSGLPNDRFFAVRPEGSVSTLKIQRTERGDSAVYLCASSPQGNQPQHFGDGTRLSIL.

The chain links TRBV5-5 to TRBJ1-6, with 8 bases fitting TRBD1. CDR3 length: 14 residues. CDR1 is SGHKS and CDR2 is YYEKEE in the germline V gene (reference sequence). The junction had 4 bases not matched to a gene; V was cut back by 4 bases and J by 7 bases. Here the CDR3 reads CASSHDRGNSPLHF. The CDR3, as DNA: TGTGCCAGCAGCCATGACAGGGGCAATTCACCCCTCCACTTT.

The chain combines TRBV10-3 with TRBJ1-1, with 8 bases matching TRBD1. The CDR3 covers 15 residues. Germline assignment: CDR1 ENHRY and CDR2 SYGVKD. The V and J ends lost 6 bases and 5 bases, in that order; junction bases with no gene match: 11. CDR3 sequence: CAISERGQGRTEAFF. The CDR3 bases are TGTGCCATCAGCGAGCGCGGACAGGGAAGGACTGAAGCTTTCTTT.

The chain links TRBV7-8 to TRBJ2-3, with TRBD1 identical over 8 bases. This CDR3 is 18 amino acids long. Trimming at V came to 5 bases and at J to 2 bases, leaving 15 bases not matched to a gene. CDR1 and CDR2 from the germline V gene are SGHVS and FQNEAQ. The CDR3 region is CASSPRGGQGFSTDTQYF. CDR3 in DNA: TGTGCCAGCAGCCCCAGGGGAGGACAGGGATTTTCCACAGATACGCAGTATTTT.

The chain combines TRBV30 with TRBJ1-1; a weak D match, TRBD1 (5 bases). The CDR3 extends over 13 amino acids. Trimming shortened V by 2 bases and J by 4 bases, and 11 bases separated the two germline ends. Germline V gives CDR1 GTSNPN, CDR2 SVGIG (reference sequence). The CDR3 loop is CAWSFGGITEAFF. CDR3 coding DNA: TGTGCCTGGAGTTTCGGGGGGATCACTGAAGCTTTCTTT.

The rearrangement uses TRBV5-3 and TRBJ1-2; 10 nucleotides line up with TRBD1. TRBV5-3 is sorted into the ORF group, with uncertain function. The CDR3 has 16 amino acids. Trimming at V came to 5 bases and at J to 7 bases, leaving 14 bases not matched to a gene. The DNA for the CDR3 is TGTGCCAGAAGTCACCGTGGACAGGGGGGAAGTAGTGGCTACACCTTC. Protein product: CARSHRGQGGSSGYTF.

The chain is built from TRBV7-2 and TRBJ1-1, with D perhaps TRBD1 (6 bases). Trimming shortened V by 5 bases and J by 5 bases, and 15 bases separated the two germline ends. CDR3 size: 14 residues. Germline-derived CDR1 and CDR2 are SGHTA and FQGNSA. As DNA, the CDR3 is TGTGCCAGCAGCGCCAGACAGGTAACAACTGAAGCTTTCTTT. Protein product: CASSARQVTTEAFF.

This clone has just a few counts. This chain connects TRBV23-1 to TRBJ1-5; 10 positions agree with TRBD1. TRBV23-1 is designated an ORF whose function remains uncertain. With V trimmed by 9 bases and J by 5 bases, 4 bases remained unmatched. This CDR3 comprises 13 residues. The CDR3 region is CARTGGGYQPQHF. DNA for the CDR3: TGCGCCAGGACAGGGGGCGGGTATCAGCCCCAGCATTTT.

The chain joins TRBV29-1 to TRBJ1-6; 7 nucleotides match TRBD1. CDR3 length: 13 amino acids. Germline V gene data show CDR1 as SQVTM and CDR2 as ANQGSEA. Trimming removed 7 bases from V and 6 bases from J; junction bases left unmatched: 6. The CDR3 DNA follows: TGCAGCGCCCGACAGGGTGGTAATTCACCCCTCCACTTT. Amino acids: CSARQGGNSPLHF. Combining the CDR3 with reference TRBV29-1 and TRBJ1-6 gives the whole variable domain SAVISQKPSRDICQRGTSLTIQCQVDSQVTMMFWYRQQPGQSLTLIATANQGSEATYESGFVIDKFPISRPNLTFSTLTVSNMSPEDSSIYLCSARQGGNSPLHFGNGTRLTVT.

The genes are TRBV6-1 and TRBJ2-3, with 10 bases fitting TRBD1. Trimming cost V 6 bases and J 3 bases; bases outside gene matches: 6. Germline CDR1 reads MNHNS; CDR2 reads SASEGT. This CDR3 region has 15 residues. The CDR3: CASRSDRGRTDTQYF. The CDR3 DNA reads TGTGCCAGCAGATCCGACAGGGGGCGGACAGATACGCAGTATTTT.

In nucleotides, the CDR3 is TGTGCCAGCAGCCCCCGGACAGGGGTTAATTCACCCCTCCACTTT. It yields the protein CASSPRTGVNSPLHF. The chain carries TRBV7-2 and TRBJ1-6; 9 bases are a match to TRBD1. This CDR3 region has 15 residues. Germline lookup yields CDR1 SGHTA and CDR2 FQGNSA. The trim removed 5 bases at V and 6 bases at J, leaving 5 bases unmatched.

The chain has TRBV10-3 and TRBJ2-7; TRBD1 is a possible D gene (5 bases). Germline-derived CDR1 and CDR2 are ENHRY and SYGVKD. Trimming removed 6 bases at V and 2 bases at J, with 11 bases between. The CDR3 is made up of 13 amino acids. CDR3 protein: CAISRTDTYEQYF. CDR3 DNA sequence: TGTGCCATCAGCCGGACGGACACCTACGAGCAGTACTTC.

This clone has only a few counts. This chain connects TRBV7-2 to TRBJ1-2; 12 bases match TRBD1. Germline V gene sequence: CDR1 SGHTA, CDR2 FQGNSA. The CDR3 has 15 amino acids. V shed 5 bases, J shed 7 bases, and the junction held 8 bases outside the gene matches. The CDR3 DNA follows: TGTGCCAGCAGCATCCAGGGACAGGGGGCAAGTGGCTACACCTTC. Translating it yields CASSIQGQGASGYTF. Full variable domain (remainder filled in from reference TRBV7-2 and TRBJ1-2): GAGVSQSPSNKVTEKGKDVELRCDPISGHTALYWYRQSLGQGLEFLIYFQGNSAPDKSGLPSDRFSAERTGGSVSTLTIQRTQQEDSAVYLCASSIQGQGASGYTFGSGTRLTVV.

This clone was observed a few times. The chain has TRBV7-9 and TRBJ2-1; 7 bases agree with TRBD1. CDR1 is SEHNR, CDR2 FQNEAQ, per germline (reference sequence). The CDR3 covers 13 residues. Trimming took 4 bases from V and 6 from J; bases not matched to a gene: 3. The CDR3 sequence is CASSSGTANEQFF. CDR3 coding DNA: TGTGCCAGCAGCTCAGGGACAGCCAATGAGCAGTTCTTC.

This clone was seen only once. CDR3 sequence reads: CASSQPTGALNEKLFF. Here the CDR3 DNA reads TGTGCCAGCAGCCAACCAACAGGGGCCCTTAATGAAAAACTGTTTTTT. This chain connects TRBV21-1 to TRBJ1-4; the table assigns TRBD1, which was not confirmed against the DNA. TRBV21-1 is a pseudogene. The CDR3 contains 16 residues.

The chain combines TRBV10-3 with TRBJ2-1; TRBD2 matches 12 bases. J was trimmed by 2 bases and V by 3 bases; bases with no gene match: 11. CDR1 is ENHRY, CDR2 SYGVKD, per germline. The CDR3 length is 19 residues. CDR3: CAISDPSGGAEGPYNEQFF. The DNA of the CDR3 is TGTGCCATCAGTGATCCTAGCGGGGGGGCCGAAGGGCCCTACAATGAGCAGTTCTTC.

The V call is TRBV2, the J call TRBJ1-5, with 7 bases that match TRBD1. Germline CDR1 and CDR2: SNHLY and FYNNEI. The CDR3 sequence is 14 residues long. The junction had 8 bases not matched to a gene; V was cut back by 8 bases and J by 4 bases. As DNA, the CDR3 is TGTGCCAGCGGCCGACAGGGTAGTAATCAGCCCCAGCATTTT. It codes for CASGRQGSNQPQHF.

The chain recombines TRBV15 with TRBJ2-7; TRBD2 might be the D (6 bases). V was cut by 5 bases and J by 0 bases, with 26 bases left in between. CDR3 length equals 19 residues. Looked up from germline, CDR1 is LNHNV and CDR2 is YYDKDF (reference sequence). This CDR3 reads CATSPIKGLRGGSSYEQYF. CDR3 bases: TGTGCCACCAGCCCAATAAAGGGACTTCGAGGAGGCAGCTCCTACGAGCAGTACTTC.

This clone was observed a few times. The rearrangement joins TRBV6-6 to TRBJ1-4; maybe TRBD1 (5 bases). The CDR3 is 14 residues long. CDR1 MNHNY and CDR2 SVGAGI come from the germline V gene (reference sequence). Trimming took off 7 bases at V and 7 bases at J, with 16 bases between the two ends. The CDR3 protein is CASTLGAKAEKLFF. The DNA for the CDR3 is TGTGCCAGCACCCTAGGGGCCAAGGCTGAAAAACTGTTTTTT.

The chain links TRBV5-1 to TRBJ2-7, with D maybe TRBD2 (5 bases). The CDR3 totals 16 residues. The V gene lost 4 bases and the J gene lost 4 bases, with 21 bases spanning the gap. Germline assignment: CDR1 SGHRS and CDR2 YFSETQ. CDR3 coding DNA: TGCGCCAGCAGCCCGGGCCGGCGAGGGTTAGAATACGAGCAGTACTTC. Its protein product is CASSPGRRGLEYEQYF. Filled out from reference TRBV5-1 and TRBJ2-7, the complete variable domain reads KAGVTQTPRYLIKTRGQQVTLSCSPISGHRSVSWYQQTPGQGLQFLFEYFSETQRNKGNFPGRFSGRQFSNSRSEMNVSTLELGDSALYLCASSPGRRGLEYEQYFGPGTRLTVT.

The chain links TRBV2 to TRBJ2-7; unclear D gene. The V gene's germline CDR1 is SNHLY and CDR2 FYNNEI. Trimming left V 9 bases short and J 6 bases short, with 12 bases between. The CDR3 contains 11 residues. In DNA, the CDR3 is TGTGCCAGGAGCGACCGCGGCGAGCAGTACTTC. It yields the protein CARSDRGEQYF. Drawing the rest from reference TRBV2 and TRBJ2-7, the complete variable domain is EPEVTQTPSHQVTQMGQEVILRCVPISNHLYFYWYRQILGQKVEFLVSFYNNEISEKSEIFDDQFSVERPDGSNFTLKIRSTKLEDSAMYFCARSDRGEQYFGPGTRLTVT.